Listed below are T cell receptor beta chains from one sample, sequenced in a study of cytomegalovirus exposure and HLA in healthy donors. TCRdb keeps only in-frame clones here, not all; method: immunoSEQ multiplex PCR. The sample includes about 120,000 clones, about 66% of them seen just once. The specimen was PBMCs. These receptors were taken from a man aged 30 to 39 in good health and CMV-seropositive. The CDR3 runs from the conserved cysteine through the conserved F or W. Each record gives: J gene, D gene, CDR3 length, V gene, clone size, CDR3 protein, CDR3 DNA. The D gene is left open where the match is weak. Not all rows give a size; the values are once, few, many and, for expanded clones, a class.

>TRBJ2-7|NA|16|TRBV7-2|NA
CASSYGPGRGKYEQYF
TGTGCCAGCAGCTATGGGCCCGGTAGGGGGAAATACGAGCAGTACTTC
>TRBJ2-7|NA|15|TRBV5-1|NA
CASSSNRVPTYEQYF
TGCGCCAGCAGCTCAAACAGGGTCCCGACCTACGAGCAGTACTTC
>TRBJ2-2|TRBD2|19|TRBV2|NA
CASLGDWTSGSLNTGELFF
TGTGCCAGCCTTGGTGATTGGACTAGCGGGAGTCTCAACACCGGGGAGCTGTTTTTT
>TRBJ2-7|TRBD2|13|TRBV7-2|NA
CASSRDYAYEQYF
TGTGCCAGCAGCCGGGACTACGCCTACGAGCAGTACTTC
>TRBJ2-7|NA|11|TRBV7-2|once
CASRGLDEQYF
TGTGCCAGCCGGGGTTTAGACGAGCAGTACTTC
>TRBJ1-3|TRBD1|15|TRBV6-6|few
CASSSRGRSGNTIYF
TGTGCCAGCTCCTCCAGGGGGCGATCTGGAAACACCATATATTTT
>TRBJ1-2|TRBD1|15|TRBV7-3|NA
CASSLTGDRGDGYTF
TGTGCCAGCAGCTTAACGGGGGACAGGGGTGATGGCTACACCTTC
>TRBJ2-7|NA|17|TRBV7-2|NA
CASTNPYFRGYAYEQYF
TGTGCCAGCACCAACCCCTATTTCCGAGGTTACGCCTACGAGCAGTACTTC
>TRBJ1-2|NA|14|TRBV30|NA
CAWSVIRESQGYTF
TGTGCCTGGAGTGTAATAAGGGAGTCACAGGGCTACACCTTC
>TRBJ2-4|TRBD2|17|TRBV4-2|NA
CASSQGLAGRAKNIQYF
TGTGCCAGCAGCCAAGGACTAGCGGGAAGGGCCAAAAACATTCAGTACTTC
>TRBJ1-1|NA|16|TRBV4-1|few
CASSQEGRGAVTEAFF
TGCGCCAGCAGCCAAGAAGGGCGGGGGGCGGTCACTGAAGCTTTCTTT
>TRBJ2-7|NA|15|TRBV6-5|few
CASSTTGKGLYEQYF
TGTGCCAGCAGCACAACAGGGAAGGGGCTCTACGAGCAGTACTTC
>TRBJ1-1|NA|15|TRBV7-9|few
CASSPNPDRTNEAFF
TGTGCCAGCAGCCCAAACCCGGACAGAACTAATGAAGCTTTCTTT
>TRBJ2-7|TRBD2|17|TRBV5-4|once
CASSLGASGRASYEQYF
TGTGCCAGCAGCTTGGGGGCTAGCGGGAGGGCCTCCTACGAGCAGTACTTC
>TRBJ2-4|TRBD1|16|TRBV6-5|NA
CASSYVQGSAKNIQYF
TGTGCCAGCAGTTACGTACAGGGGTCGGCCAAAAACATTCAGTACTTC
>TRBJ1-5|TRBD1|15|TRBV5-1|NA
CASRLDRGGNQPQHF
TGCGCCAGCAGATTGGACAGGGGAGGCAATCAGCCCCAGCATTTT
>TRBJ2-7|NA|15|TRBV2|NA
CASSEATRGPYEQYF
TGTGCCAGCAGTGAAGCGACAAGGGGTCCCTACGAGCAGTACTTC
>TRBJ2-5|NA|15|TRBV11-2|NA
CASSFQRALEETQYF
TGTGCCAGCAGCTTCCAGCGGGCTCTTGAAGAGACCCAGTACTTC
>TRBJ1-2|NA|13|TRBV19|NA
CASSQRGGYGYTF
TGTGCCAGTAGTCAAAGGGGAGGGTATGGCTACACCTTC
>TRBJ2-2|NA|16|TRBV6-4|NA
CASSEGVSGGTGELFF
TGTGCCAGCAGTGAAGGAGTATCCGGAGGAACCGGGGAGCTGTTTTTT
>TRBJ1-6|NA|14|TRBV28|NA
CASSLDTSHSPLHF
TGTGCCAGCAGTTTAGACACATCTCATTCACCCCTCCACTTT
>TRBJ2-7|TRBD1|14|TRBV7-9|NA
CASSTRTGTYEQYF
TGTGCCAGCAGCACCAGGACAGGCACCTACGAGCAGTACTTC
>TRBJ2-2|TRBD1|16|TRBV19|once
CASRHRTGGNTGELFF
TGTGCCAGTAGGCATCGGACAGGGGGTAACACCGGGGAGCTGTTTTTT
>TRBJ2-5|NA|15|TRBV29-1|NA
CSVEDSGTYSFQQYF
TGCAGCGTTGAAGATTCAGGGACATATTCTTTCCAGCAGTACTTC
>TRBJ2-7|NA|14|TRBV27|NA
CASSWQGPTYEQYF
TGTGCCAGCAGTTGGCAGGGGCCTACCTACGAGCAGTACTTC
>TRBJ1-5|NA|15|TRBV4-1|NA
CASSQDWDIYQPQHF
TGCGCCAGCAGCCAAGACTGGGACATATATCAGCCCCAGCATTTT
>TRBJ2-5|TRBD1|14|TRBV6-6|NA
CASSYSRTGRTQYF
TGTGCCAGCAGTTACTCGAGGACAGGGAGGACCCAGTACTTC
>TRBJ2-7|TRBD2|16|TRBV5-1|NA
CASSLSGGRKAYEQYF
TGCGCCAGCAGCTTGTCGGGCGGGAGAAAGGCCTACGAGCAGTACTTC
>TRBJ2-3|NA|15|TRBV28|NA
CASSLVRETPDTQYF
TGTGCCAGCAGTTTGGTCCGCGAAACCCCAGATACGCAGTATTTT
>TRBJ2-1|NA|13|TRBV19|NA
CACSRGVYNEQFF
TGTGCCTGTAGTAGGGGAGTTTACAATGAGCAGTTCTTC
>TRBJ2-7|NA|14|TRBV5-1|NA
CASSLTGFSYEQYF
TGCGCCAGCAGCTTGACAGGGTTCTCCTACGAGCAGTACTTC
>TRBJ2-3|TRBD1|14|TRBV7-2|NA
CASSWDRAVDTQYF
TGTGCCAGCAGCTGGGACAGGGCCGTAGATACGCAGTATTTT
>TRBJ2-5|TRBD1|13|TRBV29-1|NA
CSARDRDTETQYF
TGCAGCGCCCGGGACAGGGATACGGAGACCCAGTACTTC
>TRBJ1-2|NA|13|TRBV10-3|once
CAISPTGDYGYTF
TGTGCCATCAGTCCGACAGGCGACTATGGCTACACCTTC
>TRBJ1-1|TRBD1|14|TRBV9|NA
CASSVDRAHTEAFF
TGTGCCAGCAGCGTGGACAGGGCACACACTGAAGCTTTCTTT
>TRBJ2-3|TRBD2|19|TRBV7-3|NA
CASSSMGATSGSSTDTQYF
TGTGCCAGCAGCTCCATGGGCGCGACTAGCGGGAGCTCGACAGATACGCAGTATTTT
>TRBJ1-1|NA|15|TRBV7-9|NA
CASSLGAGENTEAFF
TGTGCCAGCAGCTTGGGGGCCGGGGAGAACACTGAAGCTTTCTTT
>TRBJ2-3|TRBD2|15|TRBV5-6|NA
CASSFPLAGRDTQYF
TGTGCCAGCAGCTTTCCACTAGCGGGCCGAGATACGCAGTATTTT
>TRBJ1-1|NA|14|TRBV7-9|once
CASRTQTGQTEAFF
TGTGCCAGCAGAACTCAGACAGGACAAACTGAAGCTTTCTTT
>TRBJ2-3|TRBD2|16|TRBV9|few
CASSVGTSGTTDTQYF
TGTGCCAGCAGCGTCGGGACTAGCGGGACCACAGATACGCAGTATTTT
>TRBJ1-1|NA|11|TRBV2|NA
CASSETLMAFF
TGTGCCAGCAGTGAAACATTAATGGCTTTCTTT
>TRBJ2-7|NA|12|TRBV4-2|few
CASSPDTYEQYF
TGTGCCAGCAGCCCGGACACTTACGAGCAGTACTTC
>TRBJ2-1|NA|14|TRBV28|NA
CASSSRDGYNEQFF
TGTGCCAGCAGTTCGCGGGACGGCTACAATGAGCAGTTCTTC
>TRBJ2-2|TRBD2|16|TRBV2|NA
CASSGSRGANTGELFF
TGTGCCAGCAGTGGATCGCGGGGGGCCAACACCGGGGAGCTGTTTTTT
>TRBJ2-7|NA|12|TRBV28|NA
CASSREYYEQYF
TGTGCCAGCAGTCGCGAATACTACGAGCAGTACTTC
>TRBJ2-1|TRBD2|15|TRBV29-1|NA
CSFSRSGMSYNEQFF
TGCAGCTTCAGCAGGAGCGGGATGTCCTACAATGAGCAGTTCTTC
>TRBJ2-5|NA|14|TRBV4-2|NA
CASSQEWSGETQYF
TGTGCCAGCAGCCAAGAATGGAGCGGAGAGACCCAGTACTTC
>TRBJ2-1|TRBD2|16|TRBV18|NA
CASSTVGKREYGEQFF
TGTGCCAGCTCAACGGTGGGTAAGCGGGAGTATGGTGAGCAGTTCTTC
>TRBJ2-7|NA|17|TRBV4-1|NA
CASSLRALAERSYEQYF
TGCGCCAGCAGCCTAAGGGCCTTAGCGGAGCGTTCCTACGAGCAGTACTTC
>TRBJ1-5|NA|14|TRBV18|NA
CASSPDNRNQPQHF
TGTGCCAGCTCACCAGACAACAGGAATCAGCCCCAGCATTTT
>TRBJ2-3|TRBD2|15|TRBV28|NA
CASSRSSGLEDTQYF
TGTGCCAGCAGTCGATCTAGCGGTCTCGAGGATACGCAGTATTTT
>TRBJ2-7|TRBD2|13|TRBV29-1|NA
CSAGGVQSYEQYF
TGCAGCGCTGGGGGGGTTCAGTCCTACGAGCAGTACTTC
>TRBJ2-1|TRBD1|16|TRBV7-9|NA
CASSSWTGSSYNEQFF
TGTGCCAGCAGCTCGTGGACAGGGAGCTCCTACAATGAGCAGTTCTTC
>TRBJ2-7|TRBD1|14|TRBV5-1|NA
CASSFRDRGYEQYF
TGCGCCAGCAGCTTCCGGGACAGGGGTTACGAGCAGTACTTC
>TRBJ2-5|NA|14|TRBV5-4|once
CASSFGSGQETQYF
TGTGCCAGCAGCTTCGGAAGCGGCCAAGAGACCCAGTACTTC
>TRBJ1-2|NA|15|TRBV19|NA
CASTPTQGINYGYTF
TGTGCCAGTACTCCAACTCAGGGAATTAACTATGGCTACACCTTC
>TRBJ1-5|NA|14|TRBV13|NA
CASSPRYSNQPQHF
TGTGCCAGCAGCCCCCGGTATAGCAATCAGCCCCAGCATTTT